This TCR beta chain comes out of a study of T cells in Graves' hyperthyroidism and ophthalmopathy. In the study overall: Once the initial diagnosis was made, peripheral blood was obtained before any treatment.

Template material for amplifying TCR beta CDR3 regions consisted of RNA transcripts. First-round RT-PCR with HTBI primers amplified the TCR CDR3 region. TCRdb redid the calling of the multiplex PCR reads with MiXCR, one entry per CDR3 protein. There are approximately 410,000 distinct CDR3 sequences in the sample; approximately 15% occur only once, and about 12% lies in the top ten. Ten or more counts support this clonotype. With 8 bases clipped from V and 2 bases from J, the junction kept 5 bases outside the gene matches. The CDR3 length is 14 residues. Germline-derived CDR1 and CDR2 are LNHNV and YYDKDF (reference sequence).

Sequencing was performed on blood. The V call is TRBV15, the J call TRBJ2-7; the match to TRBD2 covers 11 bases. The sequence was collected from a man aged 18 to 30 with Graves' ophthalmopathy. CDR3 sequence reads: CATPGTSGTYEQYF. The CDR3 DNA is TGTGCCACCCCCGGGACTAGCGGTACCTACGAGCAGTACTTC. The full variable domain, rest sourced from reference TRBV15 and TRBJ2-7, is DAMVIQNPRYQVTQFGKPVTLSCSQTLNHNVMYWYQQKSSQAPKLLFHYYDKDFNNEADTPDNFQSRRPNTSFCFLDIRSPGLGDTAMYLCATPGTSGTYEQYFGPGTRLTVT.